The clone carrying this T cell receptor beta chain qualifies as medium-sized. What it recognizes is unknown. Mouse gene names apply. The read halts 4 residues ahead of the CDR3 end, with the missing end drawn from the germline J gene. Extracted from the samples, RNA was reverse transcribed into cDNA to serve as the sequencing template. Data came from immunoSEQ multiplex PCR; TCRdb stores just in-frame clones and leaves some out. The sample was found to contain approximately 5,600 clones, and every one recurs. The data are from a study of CD8+ T cells in alopecia areata. At the level of the study: The 7-10-week-old female C3H/HeJ mice were given skin taken from approximately 6-12-month-old C3H/HeJ graft donors that had spontaneous alopecia. Notes on the study in general: Scalp lesions, especially in alopecia totalis/universalis, had higher clonality than normal scalp.

The CDR3 is 17 amino acids. Germline CDR1 MNHDT, CDR2 YYDKIL. V shed 3 bases, J shed 2 bases, and the junction held 4 bases outside the gene matches. Documented time point: mouse skin 6 weeks after grafting, around onset of hair loss. Mouse recipients provided skin biopsies at grafting and 3 and 6 weeks later. Source: skin, taken at week 6. This sequence originates from a C3H/HeJ mouse with alopecia areata. Strain MHC haplotype: H2-k. The J gene is TRBJ2-3, the V gene TRBV17; 14 nucleotides match TRBD2. CDR3 bases read: TGTGCTAGCAGTAGGGGACTGGGGGGGCGCTTTGCAGAA. Translating gives CASSRGLGGRFAE. The entire CDR3 is CASSRGLGGRFAETLYF.